One sample yielded the 29 T cell receptor beta chains listed below, sequenced in a study of blood T cell repertoires in COVID-19. The protocol was immunoSEQ multiplex PCR, while the TCRdb copy is restricted to in-frame clones and leaves out a portion. The sample records some 48,000 clones, 65% to 85% being singletons. Sequences were obtained from peripheral blood. The receptor set was obtained from a man aged 50-60 years with acute or convalescent COVID-19.

This chain joins TRBV18 and TRBJ2-1; the match to TRBD2 covers 7 bases. Per the germline V gene, CDR1 is KGHSH and CDR2 is LQKENI. This CDR3 has 14 amino acids. The V segment lost 2 bases and the J segment 5 bases; nucleotides outside the gene matches: 3. DNA of the CDR3: TGTGCCAGCTCACCAGGCGGGGGAAACAATGAGCAGTTCTTC. Its translation: CASSPGGGNNEQFF.

The chain combines TRBV6-1 with TRBJ2-7; 8 bases match TRBD2. In germline, CDR1 is MNHNS, CDR2 SASEGT. V was pared by 1 base and J by 1 base, with 3 bases of the junction left unmatched. This CDR3 is built from 15 residues. This CDR3 reads CASSEDLAGSYEQYF. The CDR3 DNA reads as TGTGCCAGCAGTGAAGACTTAGCGGGATCCTACGAGCAGTACTTC.

This chain connects TRBV4-1 to TRBJ1-2; D not certain. This CDR3 spans 13 amino acids. V lost 1 base, J lost 8 bases, and 11 bases lay in between. Germline V gives CDR1 MGHRA, CDR2 YSYEKL. CDR3 in amino acids: CASSQVLGRGYTF. The CDR3 nucleotides are TGCGCCAGCAGCCAAGTATTAGGGAGGGGCTACACCTTC.

The genes are TRBV28 and TRBJ2-7, with D perhaps TRBD1 (6 bases). The CDR3 is 16 residues long. CDR1 is MDHEN and CDR2 is SYDVKM in the germline V gene. V was pared by 3 bases and J by 3 bases, with 18 bases between. The CDR3 protein is CASSFPAGQWGYEQYF. Written as DNA, the CDR3 is TGTGCCAGCAGTTTTCCCGCAGGACAGTGGGGCTACGAGCAGTACTTC.

The chain joins TRBV6-5 to TRBJ2-1; TRBD2 is a possible D gene (6 bases). Germline-derived CDR1 and CDR2 are MNHEY and SVGAGI. CDR3 length equals 14 residues. With 6 bases removed from V and 9 bases from J, the gap between germline ends came to 18 bases. CDR3 DNA sequence: TGTGCCAGCAGGGGTGGTGGAGGGCCCGGTGAGCAGTTCTTC. Protein sequence: CASRGGGGPGEQFF.

This clone was observed a single time. The V call is TRBV10-3, the J call TRBJ1-6; 9 bases line up with TRBD1. CDR1 is ENHRY and CDR2 is SYGVKD in the germline V gene. The CDR3 is made up of 14 amino acids. With V trimmed by 6 bases and J by 7 bases, 4 bases remained unmatched. CDR3: CAIRTGTGNSPLHF. CDR3 sequence (DNA): TGTGCCATCAGAACCGGGACAGGGAATTCACCCCTCCACTTT.

The chain is built from TRBV11-3 and TRBJ2-5; TRBD2 matches 10 bases. Germline CDR1 SGHNT, CDR2 YENEEA. The ends lost 5 bases at V and 5 bases at J; junction bases unmatched: 11. The CDR3 loop spans 16 amino acids. In nucleotides, the CDR3 is TGTGCCAGCAGCGCTGGACTAGCGGAGGGAGGGGAGACCCAGTACTTC. Amino acid sequence: CASSAGLAEGGETQYF.

V gene TRBV19 combines with J gene TRBJ2-5; no firm D call. Germline V gives CDR1 LNHDA, CDR2 SQIVND (reference sequence). Deletions cut 2 bases from V and 5 bases from J, with 15 bases between. The length of the CDR3 is 15 residues. CDR3 DNA sequence: TGTGCCAGTAGTATAACTCTCAGTCTCGGGGAGACCCAGTACTTC. This encodes CASSITLSLGETQYF.

This clone was found once. The rearrangement joins TRBV5-1 to TRBJ1-3; 8 nucleotides line up with TRBD1. Germline trimming cut 4 bases from V and 5 bases from J; bases unmatched to any gene: 8. The CDR3 is made up of 15 amino acids. CDR1 is SGHRS, CDR2 YFSETQ, per germline. For the CDR3, the DNA is TGCGCCAGCAGCCCCGGCAGGGGGCAAAGAAACACCATATATTTT. It encodes CASSPGRGQRNTIYF.

The rearrangement links TRBV27 to TRBJ1-6, with 9 bases that match TRBD1. Germline V gene data show CDR1 as MNHEY and CDR2 as SMNVEV (reference sequence). This CDR3 is built from 16 residues. V lost 5 bases, J lost 0 bases, and 2 bases stayed unmatched. The CDR3 sequence is CASSDRGSSYNSPLHF. The CDR3 DNA sequence: TGTGCCAGCAGTGACAGGGGGAGCTCCTATAATTCACCCCTCCACTTT.

The V call is TRBV5-1, the J call TRBJ2-7; tentative D call: TRBD1 (6 bases). The V gene's germline CDR1 is SGHRS and CDR2 YFSETQ. CDR3 length equals 13 residues. Trimming left V 6 bases short and J 1 base short, with 11 bases between. The CDR3 DNA reads as TGCGCCAGCACACAGGGCCAGTCCTACGAGCAGTACTTC. Translated: CASTQGQSYEQYF.

The rearrangement joins TRBV29-1 to TRBJ1-3, with D unclear. Deletions cut 6 bases from V and 4 bases from J, with 16 bases between. Germline V CDR1 and CDR2: SQVTM, ANQGSEA. The CDR3 loop spans 14 amino acids. The CDR3 is CSVAEGSRGNTIYF. The CDR3 DNA follows: TGCAGCGTCGCAGAGGGCAGTCGGGGAAACACCATATATTTT.

In DNA, the CDR3 is TGTGCCACCAGCAGAGATCCGGGCGGGGGCTATGGCTACACCTTC. This translates into CATSRDPGGGYGYTF. The chain couples TRBV15 to TRBJ1-2, with D perhaps matching TRBD1 (5 bases). The CDR3 contains 15 residues. Germline V lookup: CDR1 LNHNV, CDR2 YYDKDF (reference sequence). The V and J ends lost 0 bases and 4 bases respectively, with 12 bases between them.

The chain employs TRBV4-2 and TRBJ1-3; TRBD1 agrees at 8 bases. The CDR3 has 18 amino acids. Germline V gene lookup returns CDR1 LGHNA and CDR2 YNFKEQ. V shed 0 bases, J shed 0 bases, and the junction held 7 bases outside the gene matches. CDR3 DNA: TGTGCCAGCAGCCAAGAAGGACAGGGTCTGAGCTCTGGAAACACCATATATTTT. As protein: CASSQEGQGLSSGNTIYF.

The V gene is TRBV2, the J gene TRBJ1-6; 10 nucleotides align to TRBD1. Germline V lookup: CDR1 SNHLY, CDR2 FYNNEI. V dropped 6 bases and J dropped 8; count of bases not matched to a gene: 1. The CDR3 contains 13 residues. CDR3 sequence (DNA): TGTGCCAGCAGGGGGACAGGGGATTCACCCCTCCACTTT. Translation: CASRGTGDSPLHF.

The J gene is TRBJ2-7, the V gene TRBV10-2, with 10 nucleotides matching TRBD2. The V segment lost 7 bases and the J segment 5 bases; nucleotides outside the gene matches: 2. The CDR3 is 12 residues long. Germline-derived CDR1 and CDR2 are WSHSY and SAAADI. The CDR3 bases are TGCGCCAGCACTAGCGGGAGCAACGAGCAGTACTTC. Encoded protein: CASTSGSNEQYF.

The rearrangement links TRBV18 to TRBJ2-7; 7 nucleotides align to TRBD1. The germline gives CDR1 KGHSH, CDR2 LQKENI. Trimming took 2 bases from V and 0 from J; bases not matched to a gene: 7. The CDR3 has 16 amino acids. The CDR3: CASSPVTTGLSYEQYF. Written as DNA, the CDR3 is TGTGCCAGCTCACCAGTAACGACAGGGCTCTCCTACGAGCAGTACTTC.

The chain carries TRBV2 and TRBJ1-4; 10 bases map to TRBD1. Per the germline V gene, CDR1 is SNHLY and CDR2 is FYNNEI. V lost 7 bases and J lost 7; bases outside the gene matches: 6. The length of the CDR3 is 14 residues. CDR3 sequence (DNA): TGTGCCAGCATCTCCGGGACAGGGGTTGAAAAACTGTTTTTT. Protein: CASISGTGVEKLFF.

The chain employs TRBV6-5 and TRBJ2-7; the D gene is possibly TRBD1 (6 bases). CDR1 is MNHEY, CDR2 SVGAGI, per germline. The CDR3 runs 13 residues. The germline V and J ends were trimmed by 6 bases and 3 bases, with 12 bases remaining between them. The CDR3 sequence is CASSLGQSYEQYF. As DNA, the CDR3 is TGTGCCAGCAGCCTCGGACAGAGCTACGAGCAGTACTTC.

The V call is TRBV4-1, the J call TRBJ2-7; maybe TRBD1 (5 bases). This CDR3 has 16 amino acids. Germline V gene data show CDR1 as MGHRA and CDR2 as YSYEKL. The V and J ends lost 0 bases and 6 bases respectively, with 18 bases between them. CDR3 coding DNA: TGCGCCAGCAGCCAAGATACCGCAGGGTATTTTGTCGAGCAGTACTTC. Translated, it gives CASSQDTAGYFVEQYF.

The V and J genes are TRBV16 and TRBJ1-2, with D uncertain. The CDR3 is 13 amino acids. Germline V CDR1 and CDR2: KGHSY, FQNENV. V lost 4 bases to trimming and J lost 7 bases, with 13 bases between them. CDR3 sequence reads: CASSLSRSSGYTF. CDR3 nucleotides: TGTGCCAGCAGCCTCTCTCGAAGCTCTGGCTACACCTTC.

This clone has just one count. The chain employs TRBV2 and TRBJ1-6; D is undetermined. CDR1 is SNHLY and CDR2 is FYNNEI in the germline V gene. The CDR3 loop spans 17 amino acids. The V end lost 3 bases, the J end lost 0 bases, and 12 bases lay between the germline ends. The CDR3 spells CASSEESPSSYNSPLHF. DNA for the CDR3: TGTGCCAGCAGTGAGGAGTCGCCGAGCTCCTATAATTCACCCCTCCACTTT.

The chain carries TRBV7-8 and TRBJ2-2, with D perhaps TRBD2 (5 bases). The V gene lost 1 base and the J gene lost 0 bases, with 9 bases spanning the gap. The CDR3 is 16 amino acids. Per germline, CDR1 SGHVS and CDR2 FQNEAQ. The CDR3 region has the DNA TGTGCCAGCAGCTTAGGTCGGGGAGCGAACACCGGGGAGCTGTTTTTT. This sequence encodes CASSLGRGANTGELFF.

This chain connects TRBV7-9 to TRBJ2-7; 10 nucleotides line up with TRBD1. Germline V gene lookup returns CDR1 SEHNR and CDR2 FQNEAQ (reference sequence). With 5 bases clipped from V and 3 bases from J, the junction kept 4 bases outside the gene matches. The CDR3 extends over 14 amino acids. This CDR3 is CASSLDRGGYEQYF. CDR3 in DNA: TGTGCCAGCAGCCTGGACAGGGGGGGCTACGAGCAGTACTTC.

As for this clone: Mismatch with germline at one junction end may stem from a read error. The chain combines TRBV10-2 with TRBJ2-7, with D possibly matching TRBD2 (6 bases). This CDR3 spans 12 amino acids. Germline V lookup: CDR1 WSHSY, CDR2 SAAADI. Here the CDR3 reads CASWDTGLESRF. The DNA of the CDR3 is TGCGCCAGCTGGGATACGGGACTCGAATCGCGCTTC.

The V and J genes are TRBV11-2 and TRBJ2-7; TRBD1 agrees at 8 bases. The CDR3 length is 19 residues. The J segment lost 2 bases and the V segment lost 2 bases, leaving 17 bases of the junction unmatched. CDR1 is SGHAT and CDR2 is FQNNGV in the germline V gene. CDR3 nucleotides: TGTGCCAGCAGCTTACCCGGACAGGGAGTATCAGAGGCGGCCTACGAGCAGTACTTC. Translating it yields CASSLPGQGVSEAAYEQYF.

This sequence joins TRBV3-1 (or the pseudogene TRBV3-2) and TRBJ2-6; D is perhaps TRBD2 (5 bases). V lost 0 bases to trimming and J lost 0 bases, with 9 bases between them. CDR1 and CDR2 from the germline V gene are LGHDT and YNNKEL (reference sequence). The CDR3 runs 17 residues. Here the CDR3 reads CASSQETGSSGANVLTF. In nucleotides, the CDR3 is TGTGCCAGCAGCCAAGAAACGGGAAGCTCTGGGGCCAACGTCCTGACTTTC.

The gene calls are TRBV11-2 and TRBJ1-1; D remains ambiguous. V dropped 0 bases and J dropped 3 bases, with 5 bases sitting between them. The length of the CDR3 is 13 residues. Per germline, CDR1 SGHAT and CDR2 FQNNGV. This chain's CDR3 is CASSLEAHTEAFF. CDR3 coding DNA: TGTGCCAGCAGCTTAGAGGCCCACACTGAAGCTTTCTTT.

The chain has TRBV10-3 and TRBJ2-5, with 11 bases identical to TRBD2. The junction had 6 bases not matched to a gene; V was cut back by 6 bases and J by 3 bases. CDR1 is ENHRY, CDR2 SYGVKD, per germline. CDR3 length: 15 amino acids. CDR3 sequence: CAIRPGLAVKETQYF. The CDR3 bases are TGTGCCATCAGGCCGGGACTAGCGGTTAAAGAGACCCAGTACTTC.